This T cell receptor beta chain was obtained from a study of blood T cell repertoires in COVID-19. Whole-study context: Whether acute or convalescent, the COVID-19 samples came from the United States, Italy and Spain.

Germline loops: CDR1 SQVTM, CDR2 ANQGSEA. Deletions cut 4 bases from V and 8 bases from J, with 8 bases between. This CDR3 has 11 amino acids. Original handling: Reference gene primers were amplified, and this amplification served to estimate nucleated cell counts. Profiled with immunoSEQ multiplex PCR; TCRdb holds only in-frame clones, not every one. V, J and clone size were drawn from that table, and D and trimming were deduced from the DNA. This sample carries about 210,000 clones, over 75% of them seen once, and the ten largest clones take under 5.5%. The rearrangement uses TRBV29-1 and TRBJ1-4; D unclear. This receptor was identified in a woman between 35 and 50 years old with acute or convalescent COVID-19. Sequences were obtained from peripheral blood. CDR3 bases: TGCAGCGTTGGTTTTAGCGAAAAACTGTTTTTT. Translated, it gives CSVGFSEKLFF.